This is a list of T cell receptor beta chains from one sample in a study of somatic mutations in cytotoxic T cells in rheumatoid arthritis. Libraries were prepared by immunoSEQ multiplex PCR; TCRdb keeps only in-frame clonotypes and omits some of them. The table has 25,000 to 30,000 clones, roughly 86% seen once. Sequenced input: CD8+ T cells sorted from blood. The origin of the receptors is an adult with rheumatoid arthritis. Each CDR3 is given with its conserved first and last residue. The D gene is left open where the match is weak. Clone size is not always given. Where it is, it says once, few, many or a class for expanded clones.

TRBJ1-2	NA	NA	TRBV30	12	CAWSATAYGYTF	TGTGCCTGGAGTGCGACAGCTTATGGCTACACCTTC
TRBJ2-5	TRBD2	NA	TRBV9	15	CASSTGTTDRETQYF	TGTGCCAGCAGCACCGGGACTACCGATCGAGAGACCCAGTACTTC
TRBJ1-2	NA	NA	TRBV4-1	16	CASSLEGADPAYGYTF	TGCGCCAGCAGCCTTGAAGGGGCCGACCCCGCCTATGGCTACACCTTC
TRBJ2-3	NA	NA	TRBV27	12	CASSLSLGTQYF	TGTGCCAGCAGTTTATCGCTTGGCACGCAGTATTTT
TRBJ2-1	NA	NA	TRBV5-6	16	CASSLYRYRGRAEQFF	TGTGCCAGCAGCTTGTACAGGTATAGGGGTAGGGCTGAGCAGTTCTTC
TRBJ2-7	TRBD2	NA	TRBV6-6	15	CASSYLSSGLYEQYF	TGTGCCAGCAGTTACCTGTCTAGCGGGTTATACGAGCAGTACTTC
TRBJ2-5	NA	NA	TRBV28	18	CASSTRDDPRGTVETQYF	TGTGCCAGCAGTACCCGGGACGATCCGCGGGGGACAGTAGAGACCCAGTACTTC
TRBJ1-5	TRBD1	NA	TRBV7-2	15	CASSFWDRGNQPQHF	TGTGCCAGCAGCTTCTGGGACAGGGGCAATCAGCCCCAGCATTTT
TRBJ2-7	NA	NA	TRBV4-3	14	CASSQGVGAYEQYF	TGCGCCAGCAGCCAAGGTGTGGGGGCCTACGAGCAGTACTTC
TRBJ1-3	NA	NA	TRBV6-5	13	CASSYSGGNTIYF	TGTGCCAGCAGTTACTCGGGCGGAAACACCATATATTTT
TRBJ2-7	NA	NA	TRBV6-6	13	CASSYSIQYEQYF	TGTGCCAGCAGTTACTCGATCCAGTACGAGCAGTACTTC
TRBJ2-5	TRBD2	NA	TRBV7-7	17	CASSLPGSLAGGETQYF	TGTGCCAGCAGCCTGCCCGGCTCGTTAGCGGGAGGGGAGACCCAGTACTTC
TRBJ2-7	NA	NA	TRBV30	12	CAWTGTSYEQYF	TGTGCCTGGACGGGCACCTCCTACGAGCAGTACTTC
TRBJ2-7	NA	NA	TRBV23-1	12	CASSHDRHEQYF	TGCGCCAGCAGCCATGACCGACACGAGCAGTACTTC
TRBJ1-4	NA	NA	TRBV14	16	CASSLGRGATNEKLFF	TGTGCCAGCAGCCTCGGCAGGGGCGCAACTAATGAAAAACTGTTTTTT
TRBJ1-2	TRBD1	NA	TRBV4-1	14	CASSPGTGPYGYTF	TGCGCCAGCAGCCCCGGGACAGGGCCCTATGGCTACACCTTC
TRBJ1-4	NA	NA	TRBV2	14	CASSGGGLNEKLFF	TGTGCCAGCAGCGGAGGAGGGCTGAATGAAAAACTGTTTTTT
TRBJ1-4	NA	NA	TRBV29-1	13	CSVLTGRSEKLFF	TGCAGCGTCCTCACAGGGAGGAGTGAAAAACTGTTTTTT
TRBJ1-2	NA	NA	TRBV28	11	CASSTNNGYTF	TGTGCCAGCAGCACAAACAATGGCTACACCTTC
TRBJ2-1	NA	NA	TRBV7-6	14	CASSERASANEQFF	TGTGCCAGCAGCGAACGGGCTAGCGCCAATGAGCAGTTCTTC
TRBJ2-1	NA	once	TRBV6-6	15	CASSYVLGRYNEQFF	TGTGCCAGCAGTTACGTACTAGGACGGTACAATGAGCAGTTCTTC
TRBJ2-7	TRBD1	NA	TRBV15	14	CATSSRDRGYEQYF	TGTGCCACCAGCAGCCGGGACAGGGGCTACGAGCAGTACTTC
TRBJ2-1	TRBD2	NA	TRBV4-2	18	CASSQAASGRAHINEQFF	TGTGCCAGCAGCCAAGCGGCGAGCGGGAGGGCCCATATAAATGAGCAGTTCTTC
TRBJ1-3	NA	once	TRBV5-6	12	CASSLGTTGQNF	TGTGCCAGCAGCTTGGGTACCACAGGCCAGAATTTT
TRBJ2-1	NA	NA	TRBV4-3	14	CASSQLTGFNEQFF	TGCGCCAGCAGCCAGCTCACAGGGTTCAATGAGCAGTTCTTC
TRBJ2-7	TRBD1	NA	TRBV5-1	14	CASYSGTGPYEQYF	TGCGCCAGTTATTCCGGGACAGGCCCCTACGAGCAGTACTTC
TRBJ2-3	TRBD2	once	TRBV2	15	CASNILAGGRDTQYF	TGTGCCAGCAACATACTAGCGGGGGGGCGGGATACGCAGTATTTT
TRBJ2-2	NA	NA	TRBV11-3	12	CASSLENGELFF	TGTGCCAGCAGTCTAGAGAACGGGGAGCTGTTTTTT
TRBJ2-7	TRBD2	NA	TRBV15	16	CATSRAGTSGAYEQYF	TGTGCCACCAGCAGAGCAGGGACTAGCGGAGCCTACGAGCAGTACTTC
TRBJ1-5	NA	NA	TRBV7-2	14	CASSFGLRGQPQHF	TGTGCCAGCAGCTTCGGACTGCGGGGTCAGCCCCAGCATTTT
TRBJ1-1	TRBD1	NA	TRBV15	14	CATSRDRQGTEAFF	TGTGCCACCAGCAGAGATCGACAGGGGACTGAAGCTTTCTTT
TRBJ2-4	NA	NA	TRBV2	15	CASSEWGEGGNIQYF	TGTGCCAGCAGTGAATGGGGAGAGGGGGGAAACATTCAGTACTTC
TRBJ2-3	NA	NA	TRBV7-8	11	CASSLEDTQYF	TGTGCCAGCAGCTTAGAAGATACGCAGTATTTT
TRBJ1-3	NA	once	TRBV4-1	14	CASSSRVSGNTIYF	TGCGCCAGCAGCTCCAGGGTTTCTGGAAACACCATATATTTT
TRBJ2-7	NA	NA	TRBV5-4	13	CASNFRGAYEQYF	TGTGCCAGCAACTTTAGGGGCGCCTACGAGCAGTACTTC
TRBJ2-2	NA	NA	TRBV5-8	14	CASSFLVNTGELFF	TGTGCCAGCAGCTTCCTGGTGAACACCGGGGAGCTGTTTTTT
TRBJ2-7	TRBD2	few	TRBV7-2	16	CASSTGLAGGPDEQYF	TGTGCCAGCAGCACCGGACTAGCGGGGGGGCCGGACGAGCAGTACTTC
TRBJ2-1	NA	NA	TRBV9	17	CASSGEGSGGAYNEQFF	TGTGCCAGCAGCGGTGAGGGGAGTGGGGGGGCGTACAATGAGCAGTTCTTC
TRBJ2-1	NA	NA	TRBV19	12	CASSIWSNEQFF	TGTGCCAGTAGTATTTGGTCCAATGAGCAGTTCTTC